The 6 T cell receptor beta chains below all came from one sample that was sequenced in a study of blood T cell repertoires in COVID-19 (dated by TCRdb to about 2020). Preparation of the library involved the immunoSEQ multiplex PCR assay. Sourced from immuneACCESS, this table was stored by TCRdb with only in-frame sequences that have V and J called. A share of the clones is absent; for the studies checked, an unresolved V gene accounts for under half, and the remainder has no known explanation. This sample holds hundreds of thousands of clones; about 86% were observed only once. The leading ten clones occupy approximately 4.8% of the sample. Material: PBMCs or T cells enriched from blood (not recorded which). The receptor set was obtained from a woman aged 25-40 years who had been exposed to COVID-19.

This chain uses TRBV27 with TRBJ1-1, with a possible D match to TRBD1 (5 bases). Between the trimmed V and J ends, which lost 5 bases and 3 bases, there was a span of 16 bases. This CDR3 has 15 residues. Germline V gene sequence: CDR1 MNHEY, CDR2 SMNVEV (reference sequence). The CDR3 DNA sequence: TGTGCCAGCAGTGGGCAGGGTGGGGGGTACACTGAAGCTTTCTTT. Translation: CASSGQGGGYTEAFF.

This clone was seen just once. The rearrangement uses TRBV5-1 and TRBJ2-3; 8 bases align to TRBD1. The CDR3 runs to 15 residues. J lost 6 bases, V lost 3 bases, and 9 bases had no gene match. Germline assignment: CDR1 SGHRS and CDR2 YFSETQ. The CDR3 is CASSWPGTGYDTQYF. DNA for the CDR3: TGCGCCAGCAGCTGGCCCGGGACAGGTTACGATACGCAGTATTTT. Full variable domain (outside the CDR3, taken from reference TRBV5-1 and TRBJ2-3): KAGVTQTPRYLIKTRGQQVTLSCSPISGHRSVSWYQQTPGQGLQFLFEYFSETQRNKGNFPGRFSGRQFSNSRSEMNVSTLELGDSALYLCASSWPGTGYDTQYFGPGTRLTVL.

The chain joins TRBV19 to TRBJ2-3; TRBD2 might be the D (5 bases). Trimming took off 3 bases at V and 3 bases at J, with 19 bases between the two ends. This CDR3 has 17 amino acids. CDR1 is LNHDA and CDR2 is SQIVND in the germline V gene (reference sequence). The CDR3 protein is CASSMDLSEEGTDTQYF. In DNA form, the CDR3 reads TGTGCCAGTAGTATGGATTTGTCCGAAGAGGGTACAGATACGCAGTATTTT.

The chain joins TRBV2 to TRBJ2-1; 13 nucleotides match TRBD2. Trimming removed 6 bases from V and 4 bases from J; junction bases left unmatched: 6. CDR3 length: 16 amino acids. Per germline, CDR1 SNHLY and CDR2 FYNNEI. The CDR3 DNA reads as TGTGCCAGCAGCCATAAGACTAGCGGGGGGTACAATGAGCAGTTCTTC. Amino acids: CASSHKTSGGYNEQFF. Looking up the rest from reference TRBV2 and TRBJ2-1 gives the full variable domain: EPEVTQTPSHQVTQMGQEVILRCVPISNHLYFYWYRQILGQKVEFLVSFYNNEISEKSEIFDDQFSVERPDGSNFTLKIRSTKLEDSAMYFCASSHKTSGGYNEQFFGPGTRLTVL.

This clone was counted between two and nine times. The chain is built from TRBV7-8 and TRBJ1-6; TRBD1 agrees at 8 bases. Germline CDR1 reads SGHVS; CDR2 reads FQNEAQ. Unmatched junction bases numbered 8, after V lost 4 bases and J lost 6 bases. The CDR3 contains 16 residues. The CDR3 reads CASSSYGQGSNSPLHF. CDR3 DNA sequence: TGTGCCAGCAGCTCTTACGGACAGGGCAGTAATTCACCCCTCCACTTT. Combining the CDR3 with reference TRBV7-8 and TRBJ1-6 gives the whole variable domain GAGVSQSPRYKVAKRGQDVALRCDPISGHVSLFWYQQALGQGPEFLTYFQNEAQLDKSGLPSDRFFAERPEGSVSTLKIQRTQQEDSAVYLCASSSYGQGSNSPLHFGNGTRLTVT.

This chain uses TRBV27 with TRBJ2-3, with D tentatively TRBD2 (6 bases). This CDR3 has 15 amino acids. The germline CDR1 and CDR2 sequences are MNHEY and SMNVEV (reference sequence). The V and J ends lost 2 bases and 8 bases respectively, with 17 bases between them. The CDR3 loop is CASSLNPSDFLTQYF. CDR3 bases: TGTGCCAGCAGTTTAAACCCTAGCGACTTTCTTACGCAGTATTTT.